This T cell receptor (beta chain) was documented in a study of blood T cell repertoires in COVID-19. Study information: Acute and convalescent COVID-19 specimens originated in the United States, Italy and Spain. PBMCs, B-cell-depleted T cells, or T cells provided the cDNA or gDNA that made up the material.

Methods used by the authors: By means of reference gene primer amplification, nucleated cell counts were estimated. The assay was immunoSEQ multiplex PCR, and TCRdb's table has in-frame clones only and misses some. That table supplies the V and J calls and clone size; D and trimming were determined from the DNA. The table has under 45,000 clones, approximately 88% seen once; the top ten hold 1% to 1.5%. CDR1 is SGHNT, CDR2 YYREEE, per germline (reference sequence). This CDR3 is built from 13 residues. The V gene lost 4 bases and the J gene lost 10 bases, with 17 bases spanning the gap. The chain carries TRBV5-4 and TRBJ1-1, with D unresolved. The TCR comes from a middle-aged woman with acute or convalescent COVID-19. The sequencing sample was made of peripheral blood. The DNA for the CDR3 is TGTGCCAGCAGCACCGCGGGCACCTCAGGAGCTTTCTTT. It yields the protein CASSTAGTSGAFF. Full variable domain (outside the CDR3, taken from reference TRBV5-4 and TRBJ1-1): ETGVTQSPTHLIKTRGQQVTLRCSSQSGHNTVSWYQQALGQGPQFIFQYYREEENGRGNFPPRFSGLQFPNYSSELNVNALELDDSALYLCASSTAGTSGAFFGQGTRLTVV.